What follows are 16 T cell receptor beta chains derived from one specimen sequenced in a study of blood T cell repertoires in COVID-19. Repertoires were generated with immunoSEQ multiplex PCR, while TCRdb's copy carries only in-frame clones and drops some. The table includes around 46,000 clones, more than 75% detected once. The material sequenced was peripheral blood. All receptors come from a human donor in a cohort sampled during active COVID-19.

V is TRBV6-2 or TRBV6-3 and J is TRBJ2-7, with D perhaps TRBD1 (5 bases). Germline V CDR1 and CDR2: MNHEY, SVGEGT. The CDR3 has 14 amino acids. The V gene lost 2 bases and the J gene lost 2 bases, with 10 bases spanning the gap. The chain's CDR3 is CASSYDSLTYEQYF. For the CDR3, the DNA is TGTGCCAGCAGTTACGACAGTCTGACCTACGAGCAGTACTTC.

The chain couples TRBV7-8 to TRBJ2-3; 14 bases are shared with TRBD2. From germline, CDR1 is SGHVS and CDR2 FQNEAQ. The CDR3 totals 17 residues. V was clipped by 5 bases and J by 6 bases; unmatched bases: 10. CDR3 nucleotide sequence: TGTGCCAGCAGCCCTGATGGGGGACTAGCGGGAGTGGATACGCAGTATTTT. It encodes CASSPDGGLAGVDTQYF.

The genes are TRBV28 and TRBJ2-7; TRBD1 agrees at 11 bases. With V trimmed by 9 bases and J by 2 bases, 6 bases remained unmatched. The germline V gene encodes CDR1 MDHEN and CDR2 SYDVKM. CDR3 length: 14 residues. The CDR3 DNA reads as TGTGCCAGTGTTACGGGACAGGGGGCCTACGAGCAGTACTTC. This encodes CASVTGQGAYEQYF.

Here the CDR3 reads CAITQTTGGGGAEAFF. The CDR3 DNA reads TGTGCCATCACACAAACGACAGGGGGAGGAGGTGCTGAAGCTTTCTTT. The chain couples TRBV10-3 to TRBJ1-1, with TRBD1 identical over 9 bases. CDR3 size: 16 residues. CDR1 and CDR2 (germline): ENHRY, SYGVKD. V lost 7 bases and J lost 6; bases outside the gene matches: 15.

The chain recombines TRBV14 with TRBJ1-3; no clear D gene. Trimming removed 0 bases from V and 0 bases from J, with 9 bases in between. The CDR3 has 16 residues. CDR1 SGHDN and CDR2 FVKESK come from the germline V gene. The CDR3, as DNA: TGTGCCAGCAGCCAAGACCTGCCCTACTCTGGAAACACCATATATTTT. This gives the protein CASSQDLPYSGNTIYF.

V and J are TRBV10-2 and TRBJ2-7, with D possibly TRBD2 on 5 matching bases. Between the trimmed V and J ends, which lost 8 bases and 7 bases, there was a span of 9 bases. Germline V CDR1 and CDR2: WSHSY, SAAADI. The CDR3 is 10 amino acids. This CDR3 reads CASGEQEQYF. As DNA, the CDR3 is TGCGCCAGCGGGGAGCAAGAGCAGTACTTC.

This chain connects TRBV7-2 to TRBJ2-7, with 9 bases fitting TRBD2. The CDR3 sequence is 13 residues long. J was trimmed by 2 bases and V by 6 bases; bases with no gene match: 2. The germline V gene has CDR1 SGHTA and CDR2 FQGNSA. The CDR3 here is CASSWTSAYEQYF. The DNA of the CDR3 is TGTGCCAGCAGTTGGACTAGCGCCTACGAGCAGTACTTC.

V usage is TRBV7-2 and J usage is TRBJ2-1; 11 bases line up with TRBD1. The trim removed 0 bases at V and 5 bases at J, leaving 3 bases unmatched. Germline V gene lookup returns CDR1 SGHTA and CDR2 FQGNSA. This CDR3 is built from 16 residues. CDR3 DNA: TGTGCCAGCAGCTTAGCCGGGACAGGGGGAAACAATGAGCAGTTCTTC. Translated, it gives CASSLAGTGGNNEQFF. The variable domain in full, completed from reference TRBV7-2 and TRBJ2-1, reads GAGVSQSPSNKVTEKGKDVELRCDPISGHTALYWYRQSLGQGLEFLIYFQGNSAPDKSGLPSDRFSAERTGGSVSTLTIQRTQQEDSAVYLCASSLAGTGGNNEQFFGPGTRLTVL.

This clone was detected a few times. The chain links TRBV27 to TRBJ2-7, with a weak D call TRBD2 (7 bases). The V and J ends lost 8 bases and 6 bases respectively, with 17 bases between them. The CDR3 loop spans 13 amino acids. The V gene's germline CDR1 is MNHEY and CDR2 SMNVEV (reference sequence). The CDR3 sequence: CASGLGGGGEQYF. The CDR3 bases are TGTGCCAGCGGCCTGGGGGGCGGGGGCGAGCAGTACTTC.

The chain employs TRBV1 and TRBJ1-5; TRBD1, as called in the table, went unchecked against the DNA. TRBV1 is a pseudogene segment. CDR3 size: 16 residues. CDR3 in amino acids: CTSSQGHGLPNQPQHF. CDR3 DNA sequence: TGCACCAGCAGCCAAGGTCATGGGCTGCCCAATCAGCCCCAGCATTTT.

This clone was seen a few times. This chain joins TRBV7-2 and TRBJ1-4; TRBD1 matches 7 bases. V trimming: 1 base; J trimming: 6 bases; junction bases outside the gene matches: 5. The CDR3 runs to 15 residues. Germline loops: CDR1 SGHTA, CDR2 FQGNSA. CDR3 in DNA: TGTGCCAGCAGCTTAGGAGGGGGCGCCGATGAAAAACTGTTTTTT. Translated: CASSLGGGADEKLFF.

The CDR3 region is CASSDRSGGYTF. The DNA of the CDR3 is TGTGCCAGCAGTGACAGATCGGGTGGCTACACCTTC. V usage is TRBV6-1 and J usage is TRBJ1-2; D remains ambiguous. This CDR3 has 12 residues. The germline V and J ends were trimmed by 3 bases and 7 bases, with 9 bases remaining between them. In germline, CDR1 is MNHNS, CDR2 SASEGT.

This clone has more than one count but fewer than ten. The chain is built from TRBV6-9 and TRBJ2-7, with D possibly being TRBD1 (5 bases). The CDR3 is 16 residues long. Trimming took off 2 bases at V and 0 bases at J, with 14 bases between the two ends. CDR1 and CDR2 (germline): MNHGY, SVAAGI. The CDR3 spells CASSYQGAALSYEQYF. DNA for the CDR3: TGTGCCAGCAGTTATCAGGGTGCAGCCCTCTCCTACGAGCAGTACTTC.

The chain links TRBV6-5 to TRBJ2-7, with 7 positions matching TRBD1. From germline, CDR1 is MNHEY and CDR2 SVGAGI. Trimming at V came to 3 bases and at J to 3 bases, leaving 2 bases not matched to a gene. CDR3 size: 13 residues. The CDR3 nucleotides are TGTGCCAGCAGTTATTACAGGGGCTACGAGCAGTACTTC. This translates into CASSYYRGYEQYF.

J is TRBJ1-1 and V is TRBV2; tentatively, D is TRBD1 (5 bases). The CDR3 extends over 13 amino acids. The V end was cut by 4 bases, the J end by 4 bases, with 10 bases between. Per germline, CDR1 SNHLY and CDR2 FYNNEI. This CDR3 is CASSVGGGTEAFF. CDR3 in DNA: TGTGCCAGCAGTGTAGGCGGGGGCACTGAAGCTTTCTTT.

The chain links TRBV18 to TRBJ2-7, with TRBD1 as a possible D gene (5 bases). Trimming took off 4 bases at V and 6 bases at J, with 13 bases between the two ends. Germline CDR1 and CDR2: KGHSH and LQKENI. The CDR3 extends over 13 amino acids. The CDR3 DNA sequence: TGTGCCAGCTCACAGGGGCCTGGCCCCGAGCAGTACTTC. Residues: CASSQGPGPEQYF.